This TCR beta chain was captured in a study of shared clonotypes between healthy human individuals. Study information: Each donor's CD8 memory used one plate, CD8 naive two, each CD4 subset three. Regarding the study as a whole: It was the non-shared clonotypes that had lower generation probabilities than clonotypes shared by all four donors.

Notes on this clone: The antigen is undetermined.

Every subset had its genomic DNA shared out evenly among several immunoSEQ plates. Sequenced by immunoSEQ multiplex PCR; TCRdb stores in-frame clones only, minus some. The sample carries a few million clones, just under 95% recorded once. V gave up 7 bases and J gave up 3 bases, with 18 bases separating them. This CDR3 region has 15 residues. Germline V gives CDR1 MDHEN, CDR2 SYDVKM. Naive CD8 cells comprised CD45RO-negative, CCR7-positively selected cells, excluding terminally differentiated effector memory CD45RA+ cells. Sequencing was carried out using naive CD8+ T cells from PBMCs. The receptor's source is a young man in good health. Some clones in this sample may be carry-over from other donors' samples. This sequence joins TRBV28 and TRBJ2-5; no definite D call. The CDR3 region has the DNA TGTGCCAGCACCCCGATAGCTTCAGATAAAGAGACCCAGTACTTC. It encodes CASTPIASDKETQYF.